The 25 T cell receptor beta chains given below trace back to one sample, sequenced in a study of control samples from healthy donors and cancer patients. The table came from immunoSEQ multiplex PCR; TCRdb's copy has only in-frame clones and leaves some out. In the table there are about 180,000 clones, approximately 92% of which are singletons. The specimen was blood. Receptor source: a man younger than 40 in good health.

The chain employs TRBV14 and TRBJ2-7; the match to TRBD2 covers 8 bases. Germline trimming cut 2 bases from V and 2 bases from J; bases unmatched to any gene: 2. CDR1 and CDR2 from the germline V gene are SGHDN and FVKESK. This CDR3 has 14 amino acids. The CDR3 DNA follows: TGTGCCAGCAGCCAAAGGCGGGGGGCCTACGAGCAGTACTTC. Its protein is CASSQRRGAYEQYF.

CDR3 sequence reads: CASSRGPTETQYF. CDR3 DNA sequence: TGTGCCAGCTCCCGAGGCCCGACAGAGACCCAGTACTTC. The chain joins TRBV7-7 to TRBJ2-5; D is unresolved. V lost 8 bases to trimming and J lost 4 bases, with 14 bases between them. Germline V gives CDR1 SSHAT, CDR2 FNYEAQ (reference sequence). The CDR3 is 13 amino acids.

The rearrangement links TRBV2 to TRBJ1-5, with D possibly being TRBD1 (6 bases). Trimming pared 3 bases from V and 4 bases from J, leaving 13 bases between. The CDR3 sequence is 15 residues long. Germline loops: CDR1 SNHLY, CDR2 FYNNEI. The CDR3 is CASSDRGTVNQPQHF. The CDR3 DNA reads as TGTGCCAGCAGTGACAGGGGAACTGTAAATCAGCCCCAGCATTTT. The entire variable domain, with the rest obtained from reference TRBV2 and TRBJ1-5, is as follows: EPEVTQTPSHQVTQMGQEVILRCVPISNHLYFYWYRQILGQKVEFLVSFYNNEISEKSEIFDDQFSVERPDGSNFTLKIRSTKLEDSAMYFCASSDRGTVNQPQHFGDGTRLSIL.

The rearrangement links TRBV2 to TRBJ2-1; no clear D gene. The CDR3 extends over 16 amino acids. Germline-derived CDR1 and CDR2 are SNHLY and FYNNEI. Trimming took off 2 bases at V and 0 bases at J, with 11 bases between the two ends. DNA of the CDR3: TGTGCCAGCAGTGAACTCCGGGTTTCCTCCTACAATGAGCAGTTCTTC. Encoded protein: CASSELRVSSYNEQFF.

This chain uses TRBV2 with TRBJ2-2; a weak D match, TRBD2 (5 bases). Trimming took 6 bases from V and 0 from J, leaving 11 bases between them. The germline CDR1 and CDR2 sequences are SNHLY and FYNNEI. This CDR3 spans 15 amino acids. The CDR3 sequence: CASRAGGPNTGELFF. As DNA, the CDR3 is TGTGCCAGCAGGGCAGGAGGCCCGAACACCGGGGAGCTGTTTTTT.

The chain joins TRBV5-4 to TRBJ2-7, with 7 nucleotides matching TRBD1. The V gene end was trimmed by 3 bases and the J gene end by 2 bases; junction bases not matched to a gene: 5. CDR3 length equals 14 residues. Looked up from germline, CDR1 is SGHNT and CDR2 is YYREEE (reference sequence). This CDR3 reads CASSSRQGAYEQYF. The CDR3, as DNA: TGTGCCAGCAGCTCAAGACAGGGTGCCTACGAGCAGTACTTC.

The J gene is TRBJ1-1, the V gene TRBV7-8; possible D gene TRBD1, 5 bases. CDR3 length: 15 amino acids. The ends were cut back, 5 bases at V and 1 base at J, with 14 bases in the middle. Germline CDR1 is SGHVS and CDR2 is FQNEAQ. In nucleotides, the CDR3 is TGTGCCAGCAGCGCCGCGCCGAGGGGGAACACTGAAGCTTTCTTT. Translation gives CASSAAPRGNTEAFF. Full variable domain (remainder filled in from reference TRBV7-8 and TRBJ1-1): GAGVSQSPRYKVAKRGQDVALRCDPISGHVSLFWYQQALGQGPEFLTYFQNEAQLDKSGLPSDRFFAERPEGSVSTLKIQRTQQEDSAVYLCASSAAPRGNTEAFFGQGTRLTVV.

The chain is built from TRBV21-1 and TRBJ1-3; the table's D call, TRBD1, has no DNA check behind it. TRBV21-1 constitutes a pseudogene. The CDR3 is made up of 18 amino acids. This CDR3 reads CASTYRDMTDPSGNTIYF. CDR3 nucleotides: TGTGCCAGCACCTACCGGGACATGACCGATCCATCTGGAAACACCATATATTTT.

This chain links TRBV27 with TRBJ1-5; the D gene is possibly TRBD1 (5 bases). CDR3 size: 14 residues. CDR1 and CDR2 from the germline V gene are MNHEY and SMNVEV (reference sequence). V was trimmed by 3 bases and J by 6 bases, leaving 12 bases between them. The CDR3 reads CASSFRQGGQPQHF. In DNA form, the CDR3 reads TGTGCCAGCAGTTTCCGGCAGGGCGGTCAGCCCCAGCATTTT.

The CDR3 bases are TGCGCCAGCAGCCAAGACTCAGGCAAACTCTATGGCTACACCTTC. As protein: CASSQDSGKLYGYTF. The chain joins TRBV4-3 to TRBJ1-2; D is unresolved. CDR1 and CDR2 from the germline V gene are LGHNA and YSLEER. The CDR3 has 15 residues. The V gene lost 0 bases and the J gene lost 4 bases, with 12 bases spanning the gap.

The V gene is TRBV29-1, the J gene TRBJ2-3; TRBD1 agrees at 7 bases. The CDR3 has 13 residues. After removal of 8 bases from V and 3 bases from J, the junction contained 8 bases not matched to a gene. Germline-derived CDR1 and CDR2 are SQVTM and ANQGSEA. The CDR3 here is CSTDKGATDTQYF. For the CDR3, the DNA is TGCAGCACCGACAAGGGGGCAACAGATACGCAGTATTTT.

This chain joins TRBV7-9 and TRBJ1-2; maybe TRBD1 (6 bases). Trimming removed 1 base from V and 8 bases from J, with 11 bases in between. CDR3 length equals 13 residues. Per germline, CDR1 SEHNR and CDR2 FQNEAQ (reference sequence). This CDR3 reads CASSLEQGPGYTF. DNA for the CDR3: TGTGCCAGCAGCTTAGAACAGGGCCCGGGCTACACCTTC.

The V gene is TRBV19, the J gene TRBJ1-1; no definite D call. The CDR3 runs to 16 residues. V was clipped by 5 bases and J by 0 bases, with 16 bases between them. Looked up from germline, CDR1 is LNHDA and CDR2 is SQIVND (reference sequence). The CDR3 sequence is CASSLGGRSMNTEAFF. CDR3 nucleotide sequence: TGTGCCAGTAGTTTGGGAGGCAGGTCTATGAACACTGAAGCTTTCTTT. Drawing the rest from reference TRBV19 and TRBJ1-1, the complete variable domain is DGGITQSPKYLFRKEGQNVTLSCEQNLNHDAMYWYRQDPGQGLRLIYYSQIVNDFQKGDIAEGYSVSREKKESFPLTVTSAQKNPTAFYLCASSLGGRSMNTEAFFGQGTRLTVV.

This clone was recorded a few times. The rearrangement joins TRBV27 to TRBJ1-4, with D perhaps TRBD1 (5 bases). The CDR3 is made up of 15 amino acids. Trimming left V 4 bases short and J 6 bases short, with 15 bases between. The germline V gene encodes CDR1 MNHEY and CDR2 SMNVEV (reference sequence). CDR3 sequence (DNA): TGTGCCAGCAGTTCCCTGGGGGTTTCTGATGAAAAACTGTTTTTT. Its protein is CASSSLGVSDEKLFF.

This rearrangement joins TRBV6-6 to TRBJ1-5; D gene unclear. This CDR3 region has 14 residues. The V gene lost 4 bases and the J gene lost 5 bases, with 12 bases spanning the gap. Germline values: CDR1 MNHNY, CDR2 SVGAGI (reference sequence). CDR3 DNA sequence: TGTGCCAGCAGTTCCGGGATAGTGGATCAGCCCCAGCATTTT. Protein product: CASSSGIVDQPQHF.

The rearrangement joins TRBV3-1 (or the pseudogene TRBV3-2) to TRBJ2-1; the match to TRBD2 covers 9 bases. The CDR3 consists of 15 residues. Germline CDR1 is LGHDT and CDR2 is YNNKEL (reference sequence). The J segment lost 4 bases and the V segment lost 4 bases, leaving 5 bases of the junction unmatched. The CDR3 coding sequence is TGTGCCAGCAGCCCCAGCGGGGGGATGTACAATGAGCAGTTCTTC. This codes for CASSPSGGMYNEQFF.

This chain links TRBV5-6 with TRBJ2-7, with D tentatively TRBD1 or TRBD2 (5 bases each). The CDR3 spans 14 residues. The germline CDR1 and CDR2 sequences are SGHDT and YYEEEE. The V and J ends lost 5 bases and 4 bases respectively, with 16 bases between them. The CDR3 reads CASSSTGTEYEQYF. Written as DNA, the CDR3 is TGTGCCAGCAGTTCGACCGGGACGGAGTACGAGCAGTACTTC.

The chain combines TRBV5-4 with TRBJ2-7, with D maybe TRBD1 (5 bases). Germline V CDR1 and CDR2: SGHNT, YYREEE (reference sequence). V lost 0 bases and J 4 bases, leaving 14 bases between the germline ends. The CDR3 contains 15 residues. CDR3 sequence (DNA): TGTGCCAGCAGCTTGGGGGGCGGCCCCGCTTACGAGCAGTACTTC. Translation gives CASSLGGGPAYEQYF.

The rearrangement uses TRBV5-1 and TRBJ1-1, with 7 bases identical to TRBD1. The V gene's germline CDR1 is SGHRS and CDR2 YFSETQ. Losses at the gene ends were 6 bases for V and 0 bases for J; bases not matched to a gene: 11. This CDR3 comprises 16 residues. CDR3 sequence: CASNGRQGEMNTEAFF. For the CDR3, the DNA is TGCGCCAGCAATGGCAGGCAGGGGGAGATGAACACTGAAGCTTTCTTT. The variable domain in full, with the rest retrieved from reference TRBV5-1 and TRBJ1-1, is KAGVTQTPRYLIKTRGQQVTLSCSPISGHRSVSWYQQTPGQGLQFLFEYFSETQRNKGNFPGRFSGRQFSNSRSEMNVSTLELGDSALYLCASNGRQGEMNTEAFFGQGTRLTVV.

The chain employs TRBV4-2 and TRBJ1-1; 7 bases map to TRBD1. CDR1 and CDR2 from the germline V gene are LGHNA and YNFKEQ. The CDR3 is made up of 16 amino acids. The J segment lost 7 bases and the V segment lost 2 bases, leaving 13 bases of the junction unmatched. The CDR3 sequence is CASSQSPRGQDFEAFF. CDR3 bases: TGTGCCAGCAGCCAATCCCCACGCGGACAGGATTTTGAAGCTTTCTTT.

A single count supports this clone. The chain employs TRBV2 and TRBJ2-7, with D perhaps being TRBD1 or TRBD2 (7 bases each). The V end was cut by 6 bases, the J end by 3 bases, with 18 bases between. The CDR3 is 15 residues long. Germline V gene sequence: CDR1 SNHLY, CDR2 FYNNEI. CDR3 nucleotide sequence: TGTGCCAGCAGCAGGGGGGGACTCCACGACTACGAGCAGTACTTC. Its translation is CASSRGGLHDYEQYF.

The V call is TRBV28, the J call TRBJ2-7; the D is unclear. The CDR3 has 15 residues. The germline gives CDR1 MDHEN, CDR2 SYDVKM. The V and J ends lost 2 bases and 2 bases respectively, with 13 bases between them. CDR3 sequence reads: CASSLGMGITYEQYF. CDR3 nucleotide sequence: TGTGCCAGCAGTTTAGGGATGGGGATTACCTACGAGCAGTACTTC.

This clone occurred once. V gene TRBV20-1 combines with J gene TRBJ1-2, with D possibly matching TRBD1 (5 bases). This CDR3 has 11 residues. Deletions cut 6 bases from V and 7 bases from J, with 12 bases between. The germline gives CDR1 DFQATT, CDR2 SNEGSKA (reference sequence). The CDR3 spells CSAENGGGYTF. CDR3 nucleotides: TGCAGTGCCGAGAATGGGGGTGGCTACACCTTC.

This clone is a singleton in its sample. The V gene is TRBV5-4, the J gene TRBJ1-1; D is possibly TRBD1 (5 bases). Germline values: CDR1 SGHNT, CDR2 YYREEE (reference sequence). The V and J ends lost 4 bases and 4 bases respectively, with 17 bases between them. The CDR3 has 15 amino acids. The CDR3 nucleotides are TGTGCCAGCAGCGGCTGGGGCTGGTCCGGCACTGAAGCTTTCTTT. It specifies CASSGWGWSGTEAFF.

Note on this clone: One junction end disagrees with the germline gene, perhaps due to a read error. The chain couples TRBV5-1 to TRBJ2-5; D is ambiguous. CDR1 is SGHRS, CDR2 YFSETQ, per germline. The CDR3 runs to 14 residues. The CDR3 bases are TGCGCCAGCAGCTTGGATTGGGTTGGAGAGGCCCAGTACTTC. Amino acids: CASSLDWVGEAQYF.